This is a list of T cell receptor beta chains from one sample in a study of blood T cell repertoires in COVID-19. The repertoire was sequenced with immunoSEQ multiplex PCR; TCRdb's copy has only in-frame clones and lacks some. The sample contains roughly 58,000 clones, 75% to 85% of which appear only once. Sequencing was carried out using peripheral blood. These receptors were taken from a man aged 60-69 years with COVID-19, enrolled during active disease. Both conserved end residues are part of each CDR3. Fields, in order: V gene, D gene, clone size, J gene, CDR3 DNA, CDR3 protein. A D gene is named only where the DNA matches it firmly. Not all rows give a size; the values are once, few, many and, for expanded clones, a class.

V: TRBV5-8; D: TRBD1; size: .; J: TRBJ2-7; DNA: TGTGCCAGCAACGTGGGACAGATCTCCTACGAGCAGTACTTC; CDR3: CASNVGQISYEQYF
V: TRBV13; D: TRBD1; size: .; J: TRBJ2-7; DNA: TGTGCCAGCAGCTTGGGGACAGTTCTAAGTGAGAAGTACTTC; CDR3: CASSLGTVLSEKYF
V: TRBV2; D: .; size: .; J: TRBJ1-1; DNA: TGTGCCAGCAGTGAGAGGGCTTTCTTT; CDR3: CASSERAFF
V: TRBV15; D: .; size: .; J: TRBJ1-1; DNA: TGTGCCACCAGCTCCCAATTTTCTGAAGCTTTCTTT; CDR3: CATSSQFSEAFF
V: TRBV4-2; D: .; size: .; J: TRBJ2-2; DNA: TGTGCCAGCAGCCCTTCTTTTGGGGGCGGCACCGGGGAGCTGTTTTTT; CDR3: CASSPSFGGGTGELFF
V: TRBV11-3; D: TRBD1; size: .; J: TRBJ1-1; DNA: TGTGCCAGCAACCATAAGCAGGGGGTGACTGAAGCTTTCTTT; CDR3: CASNHKQGVTEAFF
V: TRBV5-1; D: .; size: .; J: TRBJ2-7; DNA: TGCGCCAGCAGCTTGGTTTCAGGGGTTATATACGAGCAGTACTTC; CDR3: CASSLVSGVIYEQYF
V: TRBV19; D: .; size: .; J: TRBJ1-5; DNA: TGTGCCAGTAGTATAGTTAGACAGTTTAGCAATCAGCCCCAGCATTTT; CDR3: CASSIVRQFSNQPQHF
V: TRBV19; D: .; size: .; J: TRBJ1-1; DNA: TGTGCCAGTTTTAGAAGGACGGGGTCTGAAGCTTTCTTT; CDR3: CASFRRTGSEAFF
V: TRBV7-3; D: .; size: .; J: TRBJ2-7; DNA: TGTGCCAGCAGTCTTCAGGGGATGAACGAGCAGTACTTC; CDR3: CASSLQGMNEQYF
V: TRBV5-1; D: TRBD2; size: .; J: TRBJ2-3; DNA: TGCGCCAGCAGCTCGGGGCGGGGGGCCTTTGGAGATACGCAGTATTTT; CDR3: CASSSGRGAFGDTQYF
V: TRBV14; D: TRBD2; size: .; J: TRBJ2-1; DNA: TGTGCCAGCAGCCAGGTAGCGGGAGGTATTTCGACCTACAATGAGCAGTTCTTC; CDR3: CASSQVAGGISTYNEQFF
V: TRBV27; D: TRBD1; size: once; J: TRBJ2-3; DNA: TGTGCCAGCAGTGACACCGGGACAGCCACAGATACGCAGTATTTT; CDR3: CASSDTGTATDTQYF
V: TRBV7-2; D: TRBD2; size: .; J: TRBJ2-1; DNA: TGTGCCAGCAGCCCGGGACTAATGAATTACAATGAGCAGTTCTTC; CDR3: CASSPGLMNYNEQFF